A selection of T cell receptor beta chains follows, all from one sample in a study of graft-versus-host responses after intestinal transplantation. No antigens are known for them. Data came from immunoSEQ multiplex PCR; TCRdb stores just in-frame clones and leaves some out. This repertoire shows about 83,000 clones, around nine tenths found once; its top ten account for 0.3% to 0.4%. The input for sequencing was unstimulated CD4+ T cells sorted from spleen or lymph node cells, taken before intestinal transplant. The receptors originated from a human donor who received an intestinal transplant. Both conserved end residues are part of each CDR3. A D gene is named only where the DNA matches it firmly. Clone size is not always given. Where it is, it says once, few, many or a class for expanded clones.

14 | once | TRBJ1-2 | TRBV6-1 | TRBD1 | CASSERQGLGGYTF | TGTGCCAGCAGTGAGAGACAGGGGCTTGGGGGCTACACCTTC
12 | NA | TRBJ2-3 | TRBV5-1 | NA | CASSSGTDTQYF | TGCGCCAGCAGCTCGGGGACAGATACGCAGTATTTT
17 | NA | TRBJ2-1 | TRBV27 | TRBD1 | CASSRRTGISSYNEQFF | TGTGCCAGCAGTCGACGGACAGGAATTAGCTCCTACAATGAGCAGTTCTTC
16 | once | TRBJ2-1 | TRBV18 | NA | CASSPLGGGDYNEQFF | TGTGCCAGCTCACCACTCGGGGGAGGAGACTACAATGAGCAGTTCTTC
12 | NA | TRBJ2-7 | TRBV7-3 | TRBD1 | CASSLHRGREYF | TGTGCCAGCAGCCTACACAGGGGGCGAGAGTACTTC
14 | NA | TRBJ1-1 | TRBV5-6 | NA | CASSLEGTRTEAFF | TGTGCCAGCAGCTTGGAGGGGACAAGGACTGAAGCTTTCTTT
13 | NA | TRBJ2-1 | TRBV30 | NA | CAWSGSSYNEQFF | TGTGCCTGGAGTGGGAGTAGTTACAATGAGCAGTTCTTC
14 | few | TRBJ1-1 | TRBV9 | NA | CASSVGGPGDRAFF | TGTGCCAGCAGCGTAGGGGGTCCGGGGGATCGGGCTTTCTTT
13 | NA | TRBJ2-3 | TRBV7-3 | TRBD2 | CASSPTPGLAQYF | TGTGCCAGCAGCCCAACCCCAGGACTAGCGCAGTATTTT
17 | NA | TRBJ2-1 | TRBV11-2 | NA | CASSMRITRSSYNEQFF | TGTGCCAGCAGTATGCGCATAACGAGGAGCTCCTACAATGAGCAGTTCTTC
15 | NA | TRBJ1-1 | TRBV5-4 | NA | CASSLERAGNTEAFF | TGTGCCAGCAGCTTGGAAAGGGCGGGTAACACTGAAGCTTTCTTT
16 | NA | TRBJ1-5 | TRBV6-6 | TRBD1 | CASSYSDRGSNQPQHF | TGTGCCAGCAGTTATTCGGACAGGGGTAGCAATCAGCCCCAGCATTTT
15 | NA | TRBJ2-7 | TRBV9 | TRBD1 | CASSVGTGGGYEQYF | TGTGCCAGCAGCGTAGGGACAGGGGGCGGTTACGAGCAGTACTTC
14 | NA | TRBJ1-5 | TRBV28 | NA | CASSQTGSYQPQHF | TGTGCCAGCAGCCAGACAGGTTCCTATCAGCCCCAGCATTTT
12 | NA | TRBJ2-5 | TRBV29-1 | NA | CSAIRGQETQYF | TGCAGCGCCATAAGGGGGCAAGAGACCCAGTACTTC
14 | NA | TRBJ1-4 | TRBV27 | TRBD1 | CASSTPGQGGFLVF | TGTGCCAGCAGTACCCCGGGACAGGGGGGCTTTTTGGTTTTT
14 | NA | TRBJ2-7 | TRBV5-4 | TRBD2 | CASSESGIQGEQYF | TGTGCCAGCAGCGAGAGCGGGATCCAGGGAGAGCAGTACTTC
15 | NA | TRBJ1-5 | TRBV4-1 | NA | CASSQDRGGDQPQHF | TGCGCCAGCAGCCAAGATAGGGGCGGAGATCAGCCCCAGCATTTT
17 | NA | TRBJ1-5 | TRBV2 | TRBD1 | CASSERDRVDANQPQHF | TGTGCCAGCAGTGAAAGGGACAGGGTTGATGCAAATCAGCCCCAGCATTTT
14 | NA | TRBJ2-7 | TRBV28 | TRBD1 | CASPLRDRGYEQYF | TGTGCCAGCCCACTCCGGGACAGGGGCTACGAGCAGTACTTC